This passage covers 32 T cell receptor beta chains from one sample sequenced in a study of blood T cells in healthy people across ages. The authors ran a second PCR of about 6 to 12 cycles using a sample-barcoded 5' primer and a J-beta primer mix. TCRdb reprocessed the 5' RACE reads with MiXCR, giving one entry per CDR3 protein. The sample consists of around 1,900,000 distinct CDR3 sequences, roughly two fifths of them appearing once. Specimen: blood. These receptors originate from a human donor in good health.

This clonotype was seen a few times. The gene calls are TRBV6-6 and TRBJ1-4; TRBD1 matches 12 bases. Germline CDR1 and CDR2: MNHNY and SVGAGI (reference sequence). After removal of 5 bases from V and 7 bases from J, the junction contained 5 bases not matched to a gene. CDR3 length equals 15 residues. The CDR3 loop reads CASSQPGQGAEKLFF. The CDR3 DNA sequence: TGTGCCAGCAGTCAGCCGGGACAGGGGGCTGAAAAACTGTTTTTT.

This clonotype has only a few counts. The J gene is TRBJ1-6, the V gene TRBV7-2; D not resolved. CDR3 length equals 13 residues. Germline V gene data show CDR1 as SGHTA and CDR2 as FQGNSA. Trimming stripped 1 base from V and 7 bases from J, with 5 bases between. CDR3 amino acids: CASSLGANSPLHF. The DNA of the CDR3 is TGTGCCAGCAGCTTAGGGGCGAATTCACCCCTCCACTTT.

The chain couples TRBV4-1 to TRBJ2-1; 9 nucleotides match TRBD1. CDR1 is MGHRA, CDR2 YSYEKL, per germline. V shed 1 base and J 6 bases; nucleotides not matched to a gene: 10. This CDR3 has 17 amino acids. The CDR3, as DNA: TGCGCCAGCAGCCAAGGCAAAGGCGGGACAGGGTGCAATGAGCAGTTCTTC. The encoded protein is CASSQGKGGTGCNEQFF.

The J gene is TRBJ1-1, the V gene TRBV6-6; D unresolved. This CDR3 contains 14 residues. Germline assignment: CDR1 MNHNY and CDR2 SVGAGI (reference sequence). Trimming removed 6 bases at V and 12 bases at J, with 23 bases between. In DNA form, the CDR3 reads TGTGCCAGCAGGGAAGTGGATAGACCTGGGGAAACTTTCTTT. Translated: CASREVDRPGETFF.

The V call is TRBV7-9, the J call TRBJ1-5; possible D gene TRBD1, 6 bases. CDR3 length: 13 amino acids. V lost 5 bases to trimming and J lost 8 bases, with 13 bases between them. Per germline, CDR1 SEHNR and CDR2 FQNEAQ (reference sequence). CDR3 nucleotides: TGTGCCAGCAGCCCCGGACAGTCCAAGCCCCAGCATTTT. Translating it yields CASSPGQSKPQHF.

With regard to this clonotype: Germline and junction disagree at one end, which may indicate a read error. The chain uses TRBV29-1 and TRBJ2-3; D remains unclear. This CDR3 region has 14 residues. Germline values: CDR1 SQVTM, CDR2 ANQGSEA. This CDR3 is CSVEANPAIDAQYF. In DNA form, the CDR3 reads TGCAGCGTTGAAGCTAATCCGGCAATAGATGCGCAGTATTTT.

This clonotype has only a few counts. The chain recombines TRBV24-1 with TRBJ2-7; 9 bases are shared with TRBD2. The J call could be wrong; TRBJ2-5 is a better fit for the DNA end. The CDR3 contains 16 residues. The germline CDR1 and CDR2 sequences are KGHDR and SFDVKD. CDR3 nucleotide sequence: TGTGCCACCAGTGCGCAGCGGGGGGCTCAACCTGGGACCCAGTACTTC. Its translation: CATSAQRGAQPGTQYF.

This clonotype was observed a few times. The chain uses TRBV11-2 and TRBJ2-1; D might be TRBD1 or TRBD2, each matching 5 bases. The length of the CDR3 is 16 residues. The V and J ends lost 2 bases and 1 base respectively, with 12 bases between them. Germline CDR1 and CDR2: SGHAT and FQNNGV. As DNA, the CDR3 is TGTGCCAGCAGCTTATTGAGGGGTCTTTCCTACAATGAGCAGTTCTTC. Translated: CASSLLRGLSYNEQFF. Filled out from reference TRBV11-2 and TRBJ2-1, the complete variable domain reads EAGVAQSPRYKIIEKRQSVAFWCNPISGHATLYWYQQILGQGPKLLIQFQNNGVVDDSQLPKDRFSAERLKGVDSTLKIQPAKLEDSAVYLCASSLLRGLSYNEQFFGPGTRLTVL.

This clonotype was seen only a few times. DNA of the CDR3: TGCGCCAGCAGCCAAGACCCCTGGACGGAGTATGGCTACACCTTC. This codes for CASSQDPWTEYGYTF. This sequence joins TRBV4-1 and TRBJ1-2; D gene uncertain. The CDR3 extends over 15 amino acids. CDR1 is MGHRA and CDR2 is YSYEKL in the germline V gene. V lost 0 bases and J 5 bases, leaving 13 bases between the germline ends.

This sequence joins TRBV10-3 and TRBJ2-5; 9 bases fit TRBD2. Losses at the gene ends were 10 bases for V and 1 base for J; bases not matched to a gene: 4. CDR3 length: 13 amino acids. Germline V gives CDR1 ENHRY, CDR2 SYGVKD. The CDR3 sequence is CATAGGPQETQYF. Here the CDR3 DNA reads TGTGCCACCGCGGGGGGGCCCCAAGAGACCCAGTACTTC.

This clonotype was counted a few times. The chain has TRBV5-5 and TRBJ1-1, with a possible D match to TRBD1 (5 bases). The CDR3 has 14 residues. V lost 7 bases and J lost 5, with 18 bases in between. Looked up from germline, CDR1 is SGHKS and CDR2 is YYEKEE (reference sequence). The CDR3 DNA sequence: TGTGCCAGCGGGTTTGCGGGGGGAACAACTGAAGCTTTCTTT. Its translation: CASGFAGGTTEAFF.

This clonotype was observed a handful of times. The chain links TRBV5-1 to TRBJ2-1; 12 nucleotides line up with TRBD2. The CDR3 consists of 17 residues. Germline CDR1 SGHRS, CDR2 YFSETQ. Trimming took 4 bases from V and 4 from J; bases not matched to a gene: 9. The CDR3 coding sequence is TGCGCCAGCAGCCTCGGCACGACTAGCGGGGGATACAATGAGCAGTTCTTC. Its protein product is CASSLGTTSGGYNEQFF.

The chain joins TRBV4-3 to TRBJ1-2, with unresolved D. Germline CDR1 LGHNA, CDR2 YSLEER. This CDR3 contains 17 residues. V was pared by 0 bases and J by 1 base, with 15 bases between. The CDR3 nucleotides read TGCGCCAGCAGCCAAGATATAGGCCAGATTCATAACTATGGCTACACCTTC. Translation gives CASSQDIGQIHNYGYTF.

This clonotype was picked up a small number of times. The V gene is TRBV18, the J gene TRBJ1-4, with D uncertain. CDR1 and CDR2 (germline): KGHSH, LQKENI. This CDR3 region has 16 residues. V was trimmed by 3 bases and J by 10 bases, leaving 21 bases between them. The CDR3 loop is CASSPDGEARSGKLFF. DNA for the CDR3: TGTGCCAGCTCACCGGACGGGGAGGCAAGGTCCGGAAAACTGTTTTTT.

The CDR3 sequence is CASSFGAGEETQYF. CDR3 bases: TGTGCCAGCAGCTTTGGGGCCGGGGAAGAGACCCAGTACTTC. The J gene is TRBJ2-5, the V gene TRBV13; either TRBD1 or TRBD2 may fit D (5 bases each). Trimming shortened V by 3 bases and J by 3 bases, and 11 bases separated the two germline ends. The germline V gene has CDR1 PRHDT and CDR2 FYEKMQ (reference sequence). The CDR3 is 14 amino acids.

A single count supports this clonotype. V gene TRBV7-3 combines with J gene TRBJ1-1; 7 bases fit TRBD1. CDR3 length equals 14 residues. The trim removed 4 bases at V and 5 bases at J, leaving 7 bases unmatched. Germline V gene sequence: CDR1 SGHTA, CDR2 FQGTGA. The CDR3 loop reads CASSSTGVFTEAFF. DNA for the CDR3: TGTGCCAGCAGCTCTACAGGGGTTTTTACTGAAGCTTTCTTT.

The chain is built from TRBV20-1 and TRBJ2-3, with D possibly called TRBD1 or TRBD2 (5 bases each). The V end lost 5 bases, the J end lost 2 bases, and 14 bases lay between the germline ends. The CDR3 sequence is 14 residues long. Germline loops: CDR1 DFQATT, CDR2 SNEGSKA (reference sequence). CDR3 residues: CSAGRDHNTDTQYF. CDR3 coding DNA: TGCAGTGCTGGTAGGGACCATAACACAGATACGCAGTATTTT.

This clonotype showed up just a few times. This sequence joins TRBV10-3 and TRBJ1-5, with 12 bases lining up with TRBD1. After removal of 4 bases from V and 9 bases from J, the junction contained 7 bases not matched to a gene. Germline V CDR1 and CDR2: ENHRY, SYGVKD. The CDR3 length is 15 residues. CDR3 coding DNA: TGTGCCATCAGTGGGGGACAGGGGGCGCAGAGGCCCCAGCATTTT. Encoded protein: CAISGGQGAQRPQHF.

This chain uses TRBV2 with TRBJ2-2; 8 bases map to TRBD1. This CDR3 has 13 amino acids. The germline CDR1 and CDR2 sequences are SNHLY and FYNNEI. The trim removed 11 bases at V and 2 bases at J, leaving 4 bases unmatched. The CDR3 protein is CAGQGQNTGELFF. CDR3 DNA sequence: TGTGCCGGACAGGGTCAAAACACCGGGGAGCTGTTTTTT.

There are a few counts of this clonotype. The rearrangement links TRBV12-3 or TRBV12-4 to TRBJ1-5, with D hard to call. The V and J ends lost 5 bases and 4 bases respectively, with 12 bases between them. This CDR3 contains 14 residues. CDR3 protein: CASSRRFTNQPQHF. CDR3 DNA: TGTGCCAGCAGTCGACGCTTTACGAATCAGCCCCAGCATTTT.

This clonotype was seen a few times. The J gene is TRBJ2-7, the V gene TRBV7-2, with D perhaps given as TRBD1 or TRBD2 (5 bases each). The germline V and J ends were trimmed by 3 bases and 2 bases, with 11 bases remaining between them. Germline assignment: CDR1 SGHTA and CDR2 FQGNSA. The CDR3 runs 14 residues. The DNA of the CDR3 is TGTGCCAGCAGCTTGAGGGGCAGAACCTACGAGCAGTACTTC. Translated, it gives CASSLRGRTYEQYF.

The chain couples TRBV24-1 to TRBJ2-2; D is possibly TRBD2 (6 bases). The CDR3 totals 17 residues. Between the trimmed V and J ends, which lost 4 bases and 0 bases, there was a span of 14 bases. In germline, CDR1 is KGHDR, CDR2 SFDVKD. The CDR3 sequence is CATSDSPGRTNTGELFF. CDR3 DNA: TGTGCCACCAGTGACTCCCCCGGGAGAACGAACACCGGGGAGCTGTTTTTT.

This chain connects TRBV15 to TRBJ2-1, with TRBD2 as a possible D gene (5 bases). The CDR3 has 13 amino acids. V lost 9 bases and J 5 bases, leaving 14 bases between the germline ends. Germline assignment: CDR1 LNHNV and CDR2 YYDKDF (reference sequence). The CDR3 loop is CATGQEADNEQFF. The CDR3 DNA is TGTGCCACGGGCCAGGAGGCTGACAATGAGCAGTTCTTC.

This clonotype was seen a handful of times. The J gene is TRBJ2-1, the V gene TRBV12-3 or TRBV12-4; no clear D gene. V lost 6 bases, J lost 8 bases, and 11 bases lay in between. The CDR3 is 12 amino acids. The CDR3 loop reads CASSRVGDEQFF. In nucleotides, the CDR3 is TGTGCCAGCAGCCGTGTAGGAGATGAGCAGTTCTTC.

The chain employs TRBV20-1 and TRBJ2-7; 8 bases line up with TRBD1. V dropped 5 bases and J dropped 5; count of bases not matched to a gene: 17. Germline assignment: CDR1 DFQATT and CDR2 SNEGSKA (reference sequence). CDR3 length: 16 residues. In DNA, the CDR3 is TGCAGTGCTGAATCCCCCAGAGACAGGGGAGGAAACGAGCAGTACTTC. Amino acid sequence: CSAESPRDRGGNEQYF.

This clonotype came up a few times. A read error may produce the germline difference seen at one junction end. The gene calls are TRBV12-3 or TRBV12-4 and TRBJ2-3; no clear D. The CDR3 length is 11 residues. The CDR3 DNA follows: TGTGCCGGCAGTCCCAAAAATACGCAGTATTTT. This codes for CAGSPKNTQYF.

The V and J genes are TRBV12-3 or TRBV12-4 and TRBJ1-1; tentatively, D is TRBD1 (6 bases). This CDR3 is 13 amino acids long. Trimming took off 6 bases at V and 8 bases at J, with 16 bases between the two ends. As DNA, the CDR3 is TGTGCCAGCAGCACCCCCGGGACACCGGAAGCTTTCTTT. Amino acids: CASSTPGTPEAFF.

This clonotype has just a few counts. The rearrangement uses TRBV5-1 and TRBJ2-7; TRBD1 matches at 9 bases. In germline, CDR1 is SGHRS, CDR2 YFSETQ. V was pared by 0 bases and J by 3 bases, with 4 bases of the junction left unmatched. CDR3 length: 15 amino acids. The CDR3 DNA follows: TGCGCCAGCAGCTTGGAGACAGGGGGAAACTACGAGCAGTACTTC. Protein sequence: CASSLETGGNYEQYF.

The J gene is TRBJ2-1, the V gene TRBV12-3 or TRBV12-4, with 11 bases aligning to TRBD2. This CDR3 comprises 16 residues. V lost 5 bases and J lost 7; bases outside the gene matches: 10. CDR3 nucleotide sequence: TGTGCCAGCAGTCTCATAGCGGGGGGGCGTTCAAATGAGCAGTTCTTC. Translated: CASSLIAGGRSNEQFF.

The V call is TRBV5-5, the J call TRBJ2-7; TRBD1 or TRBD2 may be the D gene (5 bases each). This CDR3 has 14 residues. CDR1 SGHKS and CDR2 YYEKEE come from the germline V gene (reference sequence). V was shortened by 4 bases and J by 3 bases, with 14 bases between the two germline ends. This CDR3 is CASSARDPLYEQYF. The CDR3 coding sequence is TGTGCCAGCAGCGCCCGGGACCCCCTCTACGAGCAGTACTTC.

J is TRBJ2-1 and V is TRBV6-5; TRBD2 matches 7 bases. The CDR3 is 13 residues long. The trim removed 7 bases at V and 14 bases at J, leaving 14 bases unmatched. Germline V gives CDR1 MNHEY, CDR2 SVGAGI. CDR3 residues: CASTHPGSGVKFF. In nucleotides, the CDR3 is TGTGCCAGCACCCACCCGGGGAGCGGGGTAAAGTTCTTC.

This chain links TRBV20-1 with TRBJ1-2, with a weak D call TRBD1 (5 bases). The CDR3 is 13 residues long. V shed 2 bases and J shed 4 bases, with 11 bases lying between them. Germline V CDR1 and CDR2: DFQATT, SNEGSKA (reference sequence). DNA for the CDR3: TGCAGTGCTAGAAGGGACTCTTTCTATGGCTACACCTTC. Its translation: CSARRDSFYGYTF.